This TCR beta chain emerged from a study of patients and donors after allogeneic stem cell transplantation. The table lists this clonotype with many counts. The germline V gene has CDR1 SGHRS and CDR2 YFSETQ. There are 15 residues in the CDR3. The ends were cut back, 4 bases at V and 2 bases at J, with 15 bases in the middle. MiXCR, applied by TCRdb to the RT-PCR reads, yields one record per CDR3 protein. The sample yields some 150,000 distinct CDR3 sequences, 30% to 45% seen once. Material: blood, either unsorted or a sorted T cell fraction (not recorded which). The TCR comes from a human donor who was either an allogeneic HSCT recipient or a stem cell or donor lymphocyte infusion donor (not recorded which). It is not recorded whose cells these are; they may come from a transplant donor. The rearrangement joins TRBV5-1 to TRBJ1-1, with D possibly TRBD1 on 6 matching bases. For the CDR3, the DNA is TGCGCCAGCAGCCGCCAGGGACAAGCCAACACTGAAGCTTTCTTT. Its protein product is CASSRQGQANTEAFF.